Below are 14 T cell receptor beta chains sequenced from a single sample in a study of metastatic and nonmetastatic thyroid tumors. Using MiXCR, TCRdb reanalyzed the PCR reads. The profile shows roughly 50,000 clones, 22% of them singletons. Patients were all untreated before their thyroid surgery. Sample: blood. These receptors were obtained from a male donor with papillary thyroid cancer or a benign thyroid nodule (not recorded which). Some clones in this sample may be carry-over from other donors' samples.

Concerning this clone itself: Sequence at one end of the junction differs from germline and may be a read error. CDR3 DNA: TGTGCCAGCAGCCCTCGGTGGGTGGAGAACACTGAATCTTTCTTT. It encodes CASSPRWVENTESFF. The rearrangement links TRBV7-6 to TRBJ1-1, with unresolved D. Germline-derived CDR1 and CDR2 are SGHVS and FNYEAQ. The CDR3 consists of 15 residues.

This chain uses TRBV6-1 with TRBJ1-2, with TRBD1 identical over 9 bases. The junction had 16 bases not matched to a gene; V was cut back by 7 bases and J by 7 bases. CDR1 is MNHNS and CDR2 is SASEGT in the germline V gene. The CDR3 runs to 16 residues. The CDR3 DNA is TGTGCCAGCATTGGTGGGACAGGGTGGGACGGCTTTGGCTACACCTTC. The encoded protein is CASIGGTGWDGFGYTF.

This clone was counted ten times or more. The V and J genes are TRBV2 and TRBJ2-7, with 8 bases matching TRBD2. CDR3 length: 15 amino acids. The junction had 9 bases not matched to a gene; V was cut back by 4 bases and J by 4 bases. CDR1 and CDR2 (germline): SNHLY, FYNNEI. The CDR3 region has the DNA TGTGCCAGCAGTGCTGAAGCGGGAGCTGTTTACGAGCAGTACTTC. This codes for CASSAEAGAVYEQYF.

The rearrangement links TRBV11-2 to TRBJ1-2; TRBD1 is a possible D gene (5 bases). Trimming left V 2 bases short and J 3 bases short, with 13 bases between. Germline V gene lookup returns CDR1 SGHAT and CDR2 FQNNGV. The CDR3 runs 15 residues. CDR3: CASSLRGQGDYGYTF. CDR3 nucleotides: TGTGCCAGCAGCTTAAGGGGTCAAGGGGACTATGGCTACACCTTC.

The V call is TRBV20-1, the J call TRBJ2-1, with 10 bases lining up with TRBD2. V lost 3 bases, J lost 6 bases, and 11 bases stayed unmatched. The CDR3 covers 16 residues. From germline, CDR1 is DFQATT and CDR2 SNEGSKA (reference sequence). CDR3 coding DNA: TGCAGTGCTAGGAGTAAGCGGGAGGGCCCTTTCAATGAGCAGTTCTTC. Its translation is CSARSKREGPFNEQFF.

The chain has TRBV6-2 or TRBV6-3 and TRBJ2-7; no clear D gene. The germline CDR1 and CDR2 sequences are MNHEY and SVGEGT. V was cut by 2 bases and J by 2 bases, with 4 bases left in between. The CDR3 runs to 12 residues. CDR3 DNA: TGTGCCAGCAGTTACCCTACCTACGAGCAGTACTTC. This sequence encodes CASSYPTYEQYF.

This clone was observed a handful of times. The rearrangement links TRBV6-2 or TRBV6-3 to TRBJ2-5; 8 bases agree with TRBD2. Germline lookup yields CDR1 MNHEY and CDR2 SVGEGT. The CDR3 length is 16 residues. V gave up 3 bases and J gave up 3 bases; unmatched junction bases: 9. CDR3: CASSYPLAGQKETQYF. DNA of the CDR3: TGTGCCAGCAGTTATCCCTTAGCGGGGCAAAAAGAGACCCAGTACTTC.

This clone appeared once. The rearrangement uses TRBV30 and TRBJ1-4, with D perhaps TRBD1 (5 bases). The germline V gene encodes CDR1 GTSNPN and CDR2 SVGIG (reference sequence). V gave up 8 bases and J gave up 7 bases, with 17 bases separating them. The CDR3 has 13 residues. The CDR3 sequence: CARNDLTGEKLFF. CDR3 in DNA: TGTGCCCGGAACGACTTAACAGGTGAAAAACTGTTTTTT.

This clone showed up just a few times. The junction does not match germline at one end; this may be a read error. The V and J genes are TRBV19 and TRBJ1-1; D unclear. CDR3 length: 14 amino acids. Germline assignment: CDR1 LNHDA and CDR2 SQIVND (reference sequence). The CDR3 DNA reads TGTGCCAGTAGTATAGTACCAAGGAACACTGAAGCTTCCTTT. This encodes CASSIVPRNTEASF. Full variable domain (remainder filled in from reference TRBV19 and TRBJ1-1): DGGITQSPKYLFRKEGQNVTLSCEQNLNHDAMYWYRQDPGQGLRLIYYSQIVNDFQKGDIAEGYSVSREKKESFPLTVTSAQKNPTAFYLCASSIVPRNTEASFGQGTRLTVV.

In this sample, this clone turned up many times. CDR3 residues: CASSPPSQPHGYTF. As DNA, the CDR3 is TGTGCCAGCTCACCACCGAGTCAGCCCCATGGCTACACCTTC. The genes are TRBV18 and TRBJ1-2, with D hard to call. CDR3 length: 14 amino acids. The V end lost 0 bases, the J end lost 6 bases, and 11 bases lay between the germline ends. CDR1 is KGHSH and CDR2 is LQKENI in the germline V gene.

With regard to this clone: The junction departs from the called germline gene at one end, perhaps through a read error. This rearrangement joins TRBV7-9 to TRBJ2-5; D could derive from TRBD1 or TRBD2 (5 bases each). Germline V lookup: CDR1 SEHNR, CDR2 FQNEAQ (reference sequence). CDR3 length: 13 amino acids. The CDR3 DNA reads as TGTGCCAGCAGCTTGGGGGTCAAAGAGACCAAGTACTTC. This sequence encodes CASSLGVKETKYF.

This chain connects TRBV5-1 to TRBJ2-7; the D gene is possibly TRBD1 (6 bases). Germline assignment: CDR1 SGHRS and CDR2 YFSETQ. The CDR3 covers 14 residues. V gave up 5 bases and J gave up 2 bases, with 14 bases separating them. Here the CDR3 reads CASSEQGSTYEQYF. Here the CDR3 DNA reads TGCGCCAGCAGTGAACAGGGCTCAACCTACGAGCAGTACTTC.

The chain recombines TRBV29-1 with TRBJ1-1; a possible D gene is TRBD1 (5 bases). The CDR3 extends over 10 amino acids. V lost 6 bases, J lost 6 bases, and 8 bases lay in between. The germline gives CDR1 SQVTM, CDR2 ANQGSEA. This CDR3 reads CSVGEAEAFF. CDR3 DNA sequence: TGCAGCGTAGGGGAGGCTGAAGCTTTCTTT.

This chain uses TRBV30 with TRBJ2-3; unclear D gene. This CDR3 has 12 residues. Germline V gene sequence: CDR1 GTSNPN, CDR2 SVGIG (reference sequence). V lost 4 bases, J lost 4 bases, and 9 bases lay in between. CDR3 region: CAWNAGADTQYF. In DNA form, the CDR3 reads TGTGCCTGGAACGCTGGTGCAGATACGCAGTATTTT.